The 21 T cell receptor beta chains in this list originate from one sample, sequenced in a study of blood T cell repertoires in COVID-19. This table comes from immunoSEQ multiplex PCR, and its TCRdb copy is limited to in-frame clones, with some not included. The sample carries approximately 200,000 clones, around 87% recorded once. The sample was peripheral blood. Receptors originate from a man aged 55 to 70 who had recovered from COVID-19.

This clone was recorded only once. J is TRBJ2-3 and V is TRBV30, with a weak D call TRBD2 (6 bases). The CDR3 runs 15 residues. Trimming took 0 bases from V and 3 from J, leaving 13 bases between them. Germline CDR1 is GTSNPN and CDR2 is SVGIG (reference sequence). CDR3 loop: CAWSVQAGPTDTQYF. The CDR3 bases are TGTGCCTGGAGTGTACAAGCGGGTCCTACAGATACGCAGTATTTT.

The rearrangement joins TRBV28 to TRBJ1-2; a possible D gene is TRBD1 (6 bases). Per the germline V gene, CDR1 is MDHEN and CDR2 is SYDVKM. This CDR3 comprises 12 residues. V gave up 8 bases and J gave up 4 bases, with 11 bases separating them. The CDR3: CASVGAVYGYTF. CDR3 nucleotides: TGTGCCAGCGTGGGGGCGGTCTATGGCTACACCTTC.

This clone was seen a single time. The chain employs TRBV30 and TRBJ2-3, with D hard to call. In germline, CDR1 is GTSNPN, CDR2 SVGIG (reference sequence). The CDR3 is made up of 14 amino acids. V was trimmed by 0 bases and J by 1 base, leaving 8 bases between them. The CDR3: CAWSVEARTDTQYF. CDR3 coding DNA: TGTGCCTGGAGTGTTGAGGCCCGCACAGATACGCAGTATTTT.

The V gene is TRBV4-2, the J gene TRBJ1-1, with TRBD1 identical over 9 bases. Germline CDR1 is LGHNA and CDR2 is YNFKEQ. This CDR3 has 15 residues. The J segment lost 3 bases and the V segment lost 5 bases, leaving 7 bases of the junction unmatched. CDR3 DNA: TGTGCCAGCAGCGAGGGACAGGGCAAAGACACTGAAGCTTTCTTT. It is translated as CASSEGQGKDTEAFF.

The chain carries TRBV12-3 or TRBV12-4 and TRBJ1-2; D not resolved. The CDR3 covers 11 residues. Trimming shortened V by 6 bases and J by 4 bases, and 6 bases separated the two germline ends. As DNA, the CDR3 is TGTGCCAGCAGGAGAATCTATGGCTACACCTTC. Translation gives CASRRIYGYTF.

V is TRBV6-1 and J is TRBJ1-4; 10 nucleotides align to TRBD1. CDR1 and CDR2 (germline): MNHNS, SASEGT. CDR3 length: 16 residues. The trim removed 4 bases at V and 7 bases at J, leaving 9 bases unmatched. The CDR3 loop reads CASSANRQGAREKLFF. The DNA of the CDR3 is TGTGCCAGCAGTGCCAACCGACAGGGGGCGCGTGAAAAACTGTTTTTT.

This clone is a singleton in its sample. V and J are TRBV20-1 and TRBJ1-2; tentative D call: TRBD1 (6 bases). The V gene's germline CDR1 is DFQATT and CDR2 SNEGSKA (reference sequence). V lost 3 bases, J lost 0 bases, and 11 bases lay in between. The CDR3 runs 14 residues. In nucleotides, the CDR3 is TGCAGTGCTAGTGGGGGACAAGCTAACTATGGCTACACCTTC. Protein product: CSASGGQANYGYTF.

This clone was detected only once. This chain connects TRBV6-2 or TRBV6-3 to TRBJ2-1; a possible D gene is TRBD2 (5 bases). The CDR3 has 14 residues. Germline assignment: CDR1 MNHEY and CDR2 SVGEGT. With 5 bases removed from V and 8 bases from J, the gap between germline ends came to 16 bases. CDR3 residues: CASSPTLVTDEQFF. The CDR3 bases are TGTGCCAGCAGTCCGACACTAGTTACCGATGAGCAGTTCTTC.

The chain carries TRBV27 and TRBJ1-6, with D tentatively TRBD1 (6 bases). Germline lookup yields CDR1 MNHEY and CDR2 SMNVEV (reference sequence). Trimming stripped 3 bases from V and 4 bases from J, with 16 bases between. The CDR3 has 17 amino acids. CDR3: CASSFQAGRGYNSPLHF. CDR3 nucleotides: TGTGCCAGCAGTTTTCAGGCCGGCAGGGGATATAATTCACCCCTCCACTTT.

The chain uses TRBV24-1 and TRBJ2-3; D is possibly TRBD2 (7 bases). With 9 bases removed from V and 3 bases from J, the gap between germline ends came to 18 bases. This CDR3 comprises 15 residues. Per germline, CDR1 KGHDR and CDR2 SFDVKD. CDR3 sequence: CATSPGGAGTDTQYF. CDR3 nucleotides: TGTGCCACCTCCCCTGGGGGGGCCGGAACAGATACGCAGTATTTT.

The chain employs TRBV24-1 and TRBJ1-1; D is possibly TRBD1 (5 bases). This CDR3 is 17 amino acids long. Germline V gene sequence: CDR1 KGHDR, CDR2 SFDVKD. Trimming cost V 5 bases and J 2 bases, with 20 bases left between them. For the CDR3, the DNA is TGTGCCACCAGTGCTCGGCCGGGGGTTGGAGGCAACACTGAAGCTTTCTTT. As protein: CATSARPGVGGNTEAFF.

The V gene is TRBV12-3 or TRBV12-4, the J gene TRBJ2-1; TRBD1 is a possible D gene (5 bases). The CDR3 loop spans 13 amino acids. Trimming stripped 2 bases from V and 5 bases from J, with 7 bases between. CDR3 loop: CASSLKTDNEQFF. Here the CDR3 DNA reads TGTGCCAGCAGTTTAAAGACAGACAATGAGCAGTTCTTC.

V usage is TRBV28 and J usage is TRBJ1-5; 8 bases are a match to TRBD1. The J segment lost 6 bases and the V segment lost 2 bases, leaving 3 bases of the junction unmatched. The CDR3 totals 14 residues. Germline V lookup: CDR1 MDHEN, CDR2 SYDVKM. CDR3 DNA: TGTGCCAGCAGTTTACAGGACAGGGTTCAGCCCCAGCATTTT. This translates into CASSLQDRVQPQHF.

This clone was counted once. This chain joins TRBV19 and TRBJ1-5; maybe TRBD1 (5 bases). V lost 6 bases and J 9 bases, leaving 15 bases between the germline ends. CDR1 is LNHDA and CDR2 is SQIVND in the germline V gene (reference sequence). This CDR3 has 13 amino acids. Here the CDR3 DNA reads TGTGCCAGTAGCGAACAGGTGTTGTCGCCCCAGCATTTT. It translates to CASSEQVLSPQHF. Full variable domain (outside the CDR3, taken from reference TRBV19 and TRBJ1-5): DGGITQSPKYLFRKEGQNVTLSCEQNLNHDAMYWYRQDPGQGLRLIYYSQIVNDFQKGDIAEGYSVSREKKESFPLTVTSAQKNPTAFYLCASSEQVLSPQHFGDGTRLSIL.

The rearrangement links TRBV19 to TRBJ2-5; TRBD1 matches 7 bases. Losses at the gene ends were 11 bases for V and 5 bases for J; bases not matched to a gene: 8. Germline CDR1 reads LNHDA; CDR2 reads SQIVND (reference sequence). This CDR3 spans 12 amino acids. The CDR3 is CAAGTAWETQYF. The DNA of the CDR3 is TGTGCCGCCGGGACAGCTTGGGAGACCCAGTACTTC.

This sequence joins TRBV29-1 and TRBJ1-4; a possible D gene is TRBD1 (5 bases). Trimming removed 4 bases from V and 7 bases from J, with 13 bases in between. Germline V CDR1 and CDR2: SQVTM, ANQGSEA. The CDR3 sequence is 13 residues long. In DNA form, the CDR3 reads TGCAGCGTTGGGCGTGGGGGGACTGAAAAACTGTTTTTT. Translating it yields CSVGRGGTEKLFF.

The chain recombines TRBV19 with TRBJ2-2; the D gene is possibly TRBD2 (5 bases). Trimming took 5 bases from V and 6 from J, leaving 10 bases between them. CDR3 length equals 13 residues. The germline V gene has CDR1 LNHDA and CDR2 SQIVND (reference sequence). Here the CDR3 reads CASSDQRAGELFF. DNA of the CDR3: TGTGCCAGTAGTGATCAGAGGGCCGGGGAGCTGTTTTTT.

The chain links TRBV5-1 to TRBJ2-7, with D possibly matching TRBD2 (5 bases). The CDR3 totals 14 residues. The ends were cut back, 0 bases at V and 5 bases at J, with 12 bases in the middle. Germline V CDR1 and CDR2: SGHRS, YFSETQ. The CDR3, as DNA: TGCGCCAGCAGCTTGGGACTCCCGAGGGACGAGCAGTACTTC. Its protein is CASSLGLPRDEQYF.

This rearrangement joins TRBV7-2 to TRBJ2-7; tentatively, D is TRBD1 (6 bases). Germline CDR1 reads SGHTA; CDR2 reads FQGNSA. V lost 1 base, J lost 3 bases, and 22 bases lay in between. The CDR3 is made up of 18 amino acids. CDR3 amino acids: CASSLVSARGQQYYEQYF. CDR3 sequence (DNA): TGTGCCAGCAGCTTAGTGAGCGCCAGGGGCCAGCAGTACTACGAGCAGTACTTC.

The chain is built from TRBV5-1 and TRBJ1-2; a weak D match, TRBD1 (6 bases). From germline, CDR1 is SGHRS and CDR2 YFSETQ. Trimming removed 0 bases from V and 3 bases from J, with 9 bases in between. This CDR3 contains 14 residues. The CDR3 nucleotides are TGCGCCAGCAGCTTGGGACAGGTCGACTATGGCTACACCTTC. Translation gives CASSLGQVDYGYTF.

The V and J genes are TRBV27 and TRBJ2-5; 8 bases are shared with TRBD1. The CDR3 covers 14 residues. The trim removed 5 bases at V and 5 bases at J, leaving 7 bases unmatched. From germline, CDR1 is MNHEY and CDR2 SMNVEV (reference sequence). CDR3 residues: CASSGQGGGETQYF. Here the CDR3 DNA reads TGTGCCAGCAGTGGACAGGGTGGTGGGGAGACCCAGTACTTC.